Below are 12 T cell receptor beta chains sequenced from a single sample in a study of response to subunit inactivated influenza vaccine. TCRdb passed the RT-PCR reads through MiXCR, listing each CDR3 protein once. In the table there are roughly 170,000 distinct CDR3 sequences, around 8.8% of which are singletons. The source material was non-naive T cells sorted from PBMCs, sampled on the day of vaccination. These receptors all stem from a man between 45 and 60 years old who received an inactivated influenza vaccine.

This clonotype came up many times. The chain recombines TRBV9 with TRBJ2-5; TRBD2 is a possible D gene (6 bases). The CDR3 contains 16 residues. V lost 0 bases and J lost 5, with 17 bases in between. CDR1 is SGDLS, CDR2 YYNGEE, per germline. The CDR3 coding sequence is TGTGCCAGCAGCGTAGTGGGAGGCGGGATTGGCGAGACCCAGTACTTC. This encodes CASSVVGGGIGETQYF.

This clonotype has a count of ten or more. The chain recombines TRBV7-3 with TRBJ2-3; 9 bases match TRBD2. The length of the CDR3 is 14 residues. Germline V gene data show CDR1 as SGHTA and CDR2 as FQGTGA. V lost 2 bases and J lost 11; bases outside the gene matches: 8. CDR3 in amino acids: CASSLGLAGFMQYF. The CDR3 DNA reads as TGTGCCAGCAGCTTAGGCCTAGCGGGATTTATGCAGTATTTT.

In its sample, this clonotype was seen many times. CDR3 residues: CASSTRGVPLTDTQYF. The CDR3 coding sequence is TGTGCCAGCAGCACCCGAGGGGTCCCGCTTACAGATACGCAGTATTTT. The rearrangement links TRBV9 to TRBJ2-3, with D perhaps matching TRBD1 or TRBD2 (5 bases each). Germline CDR1 reads SGDLS; CDR2 reads YYNGEE. Deletions cut 4 bases from V and 3 bases from J, with 18 bases between. This CDR3 is built from 16 residues.

The chain is built from TRBV4-1 and TRBJ2-1; 7 bases are a match to TRBD1. Losses at the gene ends were 4 bases for V and 1 base for J; bases not matched to a gene: 10. CDR1 and CDR2 (germline): MGHRA, YSYEKL. This CDR3 comprises 17 residues. The CDR3 bases are TGCGCCAGCAGCCGAGAACCGGGACAGACATCCTACAATGAGCAGTTCTTC. It yields the protein CASSREPGQTSYNEQFF.

This clonotype was seen at least ten times. J is TRBJ1-5 and V is TRBV15; D remains ambiguous. The germline V and J ends were trimmed by 0 bases and 9 bases, with 9 bases remaining between them. The CDR3 has 13 amino acids. From germline, CDR1 is LNHNV and CDR2 YYDKDF (reference sequence). The CDR3 DNA is TGTGCCACCAGCAGAGATCGGCTGGTGCCCCAGCATTTT. Translating it yields CATSRDRLVPQHF.

This clonotype has a count of ten or more. The CDR3 region has the DNA TGTGCCAGCAGCTTAACGGGAGCGGCGCTAGAGACCCAGTACTTC. Encoded protein: CASSLTGAALETQYF. This chain links TRBV7-3 with TRBJ2-5; maybe TRBD2 (5 bases). V was shortened by 0 bases and J by 4 bases, with 12 bases between the two germline ends. The V gene's germline CDR1 is SGHTA and CDR2 FQGTGA. This CDR3 is built from 15 residues.

This clonotype was detected ten times or more. The chain employs TRBV7-6 and TRBJ2-5; TRBD2 agrees at 10 bases. With 1 base clipped from V and 2 bases from J, the junction kept 4 bases outside the gene matches. Per germline, CDR1 SGHVS and CDR2 FNYEAQ. The length of the CDR3 is 16 residues. CDR3 coding DNA: TGTGCCAGCAGCTTAGGGGTAGCGGGGGGACAAGAGACCCAGTACTTC. It specifies CASSLGVAGGQETQYF.

This clonotype was detected many times. This chain joins TRBV29-1 and TRBJ2-5; D ambiguous. The germline gives CDR1 SQVTM, CDR2 ANQGSEA. There are 10 residues in the CDR3. Trimming shortened V by 6 bases and J by 5 bases, and 7 bases separated the two germline ends. CDR3 nucleotide sequence: TGCAGCGTCCCTTCGGAGACCCAGTACTTC. It codes for CSVPSETQYF.

This clonotype was seen a few times. The chain recombines TRBV11-2 with TRBJ2-3, with D unclear. The germline CDR1 and CDR2 sequences are SGHAT and FQNNGV. The CDR3 spans 14 residues. The germline V and J ends were trimmed by 1 base and 6 bases, with 11 bases remaining between them. Here the CDR3 DNA reads TGTGCCAGCAGCTTAGGGTCCCGCCCGGATACGCAGTATTTT. This sequence encodes CASSLGSRPDTQYF. Complete variable domain (other parts from reference TRBV11-2 and TRBJ2-3): EAGVAQSPRYKIIEKRQSVAFWCNPISGHATLYWYQQILGQGPKLLIQFQNNGVVDDSQLPKDRFSAERLKGVDSTLKIQPAKLEDSAVYLCASSLGSRPDTQYFGPGTRLTVL.

This clonotype was observed at least ten times. The chain employs TRBV27 and TRBJ1-2, with 7 bases fitting TRBD1. The V gene end was trimmed by 5 bases and the J gene end by 3 bases; junction bases not matched to a gene: 0. Germline CDR1 and CDR2: MNHEY and SMNVEV (reference sequence). The CDR3 has 12 amino acids. This CDR3 reads CASSGTDYGYTF. As DNA, the CDR3 is TGTGCCAGCAGTGGGACAGACTATGGCTACACCTTC.

This clonotype was recorded many times. The CDR3 is CASSHRAGGEKNEQFF. The DNA of the CDR3 is TGCGCCAGCAGCCATCGGGCAGGGGGGGAAAAAAATGAGCAGTTCTTC. V usage is TRBV4-1 and J usage is TRBJ2-1; D tentatively fits TRBD1 or TRBD2 (7 bases each). Between the trimmed V and J ends, which lost 3 bases and 7 bases, there was a span of 19 bases. This CDR3 has 16 residues. Per the germline V gene, CDR1 is MGHRA and CDR2 is YSYEKL.

The V gene is TRBV30, the J gene TRBJ2-5; D is unclear. This CDR3 has 14 amino acids. V lost 0 bases and J lost 2, with 10 bases in between. Germline V CDR1 and CDR2: GTSNPN, SVGIG (reference sequence). CDR3 amino acids: CAWSVKARQETQYF. The CDR3 DNA follows: TGTGCCTGGAGTGTAAAGGCTAGACAAGAGACCCAGTACTTC.